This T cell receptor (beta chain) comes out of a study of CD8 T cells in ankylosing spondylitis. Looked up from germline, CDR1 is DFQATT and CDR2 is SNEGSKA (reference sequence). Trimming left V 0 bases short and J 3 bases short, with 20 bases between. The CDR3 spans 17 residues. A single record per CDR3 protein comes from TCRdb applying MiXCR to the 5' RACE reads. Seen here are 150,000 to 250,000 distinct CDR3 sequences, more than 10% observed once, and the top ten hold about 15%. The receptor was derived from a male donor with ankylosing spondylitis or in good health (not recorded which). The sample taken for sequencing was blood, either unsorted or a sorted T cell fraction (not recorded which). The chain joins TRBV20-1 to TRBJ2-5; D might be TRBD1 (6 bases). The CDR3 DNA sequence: TGCAGTGCTAGAGATGGTGTGGGTGGGGGCGCAGAAGAGACCCAGTACTTC. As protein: CSARDGVGGGAEETQYF.